The rows below give T cell receptor beta chains drawn from one sample of a study of T-cell reconstitution after alpha-beta-depleted transplantation in children. A single record per CDR3 protein comes from TCRdb applying MiXCR to the PCR reads. The table lists fewer than 500,000 distinct CDR3 sequences, about 45% of them singletons, with around 29% in the top ten. The sample in question was PBMCs, obtained before TCRalphabeta/CD19-depleted stem cell transplant. These receptors came from a girl aged 2 to 10 with aplastic anemia, due to receive a stem cell transplant. Both conserved end residues are part of each CDR3. The D gene is left open where the match is weak. Clone size is shown for a subset of rows, as once, few, many or a class of expanded clone.

TRBD1	TRBV6-4	14	TRBJ2-1	-	CASSVDRGINEQFF	TGTGCCAGCAGTGTGGACAGGGGTATTAATGAGCAGTTCTTC
TRBD2	TRBV5-1	16	TRBJ2-2	few	CASSPRLAGGSGELFF	TGCGCCAGCAGCCCCCGACTAGCGGGAGGATCCGGGGAGCTGTTTTTT
-	TRBV5-1	13	TRBJ2-1	-	CASQAVNFNEQFF	TGCGCCAGCCAAGCGGTCAATTTTAATGAGCAGTTCTTC
TRBD1	TRBV9	17	TRBJ1-3	-	CASSTGQGESSGNTIYF	TGTGCCAGCAGCACCGGACAGGGCGAATCGTCTGGAAACACCATATATTTT
-	TRBV23-1	12	TRBJ2-7	-	CASGLGAYEQYF	TGCGCCAGCGGACTGGGGGCCTACGAGCAGTACTTC
-	TRBV10-3	13	TRBJ1-5	-	CAITGALNQPQHF	TGTGCCATCACAGGGGCGCTGAATCAGCCCCAGCATTTT
TRBD1	TRBV18	14	TRBJ2-7	-	CASSPSRGNYEQYF	TGTGCCAGCTCACCATCCAGGGGGAACTACGAGCAGTACTTC
TRBD2	TRBV4-2	15	TRBJ2-3	-	CASSQTSGNGDTQYF	TGTGCCAGCAGCCAAACTAGCGGGAACGGGGATACGCAGTATTTT
TRBD1	TRBV28	17	TRBJ1-5	many	CASITQSGQGRNQPQHF	TGTGCCAGCATTACTCAATCCGGACAGGGCCGCAATCAGCCCCAGCATTTT
-	TRBV28	15	TRBJ1-1	-	CASSFDIRDPLEAFF	TGTGCCAGCAGTTTTGACATTCGGGACCCCCTTGAAGCTTTCTTT
TRBD1	TRBV5-1	14	TRBJ2-3	-	CASSLEGDRDTQYF	TGCGCCAGCAGCTTGGAAGGGGACAGGGATACGCAGTATTTT
-	TRBV3-1	16	TRBJ1-3	-	CASSQDSRGGQDTIYF	TGTGCCAGCAGCCAAGATTCGAGAGGAGGCCAGGACACCATATATTTT
-	TRBV5-6	14	TRBJ2-3	-	CASSLAGTEDTQYF	TGTGCCAGCAGCTTGGCGGGGACCGAAGATACGCAGTATTTT
TRBD1	TRBV6-1	18	TRBJ1-2	few	CASSQGPTGGFNWYGYTF	TGTGCCAGCAGTCAGGGTCCGACAGGGGGTTTTAATTGGTATGGCTACACCTTC
-	TRBV6-2/TRBV6-3	15	TRBJ2-1	-	CASIASRAQTNEQFF	TGTGCCAGCATCGCGTCGAGGGCTCAAACAAATGAGCAGTTCTTC
TRBD1	TRBV5-1	15	TRBJ1-1	many	CASSSRGTANTEAFF	TGCGCCAGCAGCTCGAGGGGGACAGCGAACACTGAAGCTTTCTTT
TRBD2	TRBV4-2	16	TRBJ2-1	-	CASSQVASGSVHEQFF	TGTGCCAGCAGCCAAGTGGCTAGCGGGAGTGTCCATGAGCAGTTCTTC
TRBD2	TRBV5-1	13	TRBJ2-1	-	CASSRGDGNEQFF	TGCGCCAGCAGTCGGGGGGACGGGAATGAGCAGTTCTTC
TRBD1	TRBV4-1	14	TRBJ1-1	many	CASSQWQGGTEAFF	TGCGCCAGCAGCCAATGGCAGGGGGGAACTGAAGCTTTCTTT
TRBD2	TRBV7-9	15	TRBJ2-3	many	CASSRLAEGRDTQYF	TGTGCCAGCAGCCGACTAGCGGAGGGTAGGGATACGCAGTATTTT
TRBD2	TRBV20-1	19	TRBJ2-5	-	CSARVSPKFGLAGTETQYF	TGCAGTGCTAGAGTATCGCCTAAGTTCGGACTAGCAGGGACGGAGACCCAGTACTTC
-	TRBV20-1	13	TRBJ1-1	-	CSAVTGLRPEAFF	TGCAGTGCCGTCACAGGGCTCAGACCTGAAGCTTTCTTT
-	TRBV29-1	13	TRBJ2-7	many	CSVEGAMGREQYF	TGCAGCGTTGAGGGGGCAATGGGACGCGAGCAGTACTTC
-	TRBV6-1	14	TRBJ1-2	-	CASSEIGRRGGYTF	TGTGCCAGCAGTGAAATTGGCAGAAGAGGTGGCTACACCTTC
TRBD1	TRBV5-5	18	TRBJ2-2	few	CASSDPRDRGSDTGELFF	TGTGCCAGCAGCGACCCCCGGGACAGAGGTTCGGACACCGGGGAGCTGTTTTTT
TRBD2	TRBV6-1	16	TRBJ2-2	-	CASSFRTSGRHGELFF	TGTGCCAGCAGCTTTAGGACTAGCGGGCGACACGGGGAGCTGTTTTTT
-	TRBV6-1	13	TRBJ1-2	-	CASRSVVYNGYTF	TGTGCCAGCAGGAGTGTGGTATATAATGGCTACACCTTC
-	TRBV12-3/TRBV12-4	14	TRBJ1-6	-	CASSLDVYNSPLHF	TGTGCCAGCAGTCTGGATGTCTATAATTCACCCCTCCACTTT
-	TRBV6-6	12	TRBJ2-1	-	CASSSGSNEQFF	TGTGCCAGCAGTTCCGGTTCGAATGAGCAGTTCTTC
-	TRBV30	13	TRBJ1-1	-	CAWSVNLNTEAFF	TGTGCCTGGAGTGTAAACCTGAACACTGAAGCTTTCTTT
-	TRBV2	13	TRBJ2-6	few	CASSQSGANVLTF	TGTGCCAGCAGTCAGTCTGGGGCCAACGTCCTGACTTTC
TRBD1	TRBV20-1	16	TRBJ1-5	-	CSASDGTGESNQPQHF	TGCAGTGCTAGCGATGGGACAGGGGAAAGCAATCAGCCCCAGCATTTT